Below are 30 T cell receptor beta chains sequenced from a single sample in a study of regulatory T cells in long-lasting Graves disease. Relying on iRepertoire HTBI primers and Arm-PCR of CDR3 regions, the team built TCR beta libraries. One entry per CDR3 protein results from TCRdb running MiXCR on the multiplex PCR reads. Of around 510,000 distinct CDR3 sequences listed, less than 25% are singletons. Documented time point: persistent/refractory GD, antithyroid drugs over 5 years with positive TRAb. The TCR library was prepared using RNA isolated from PBMCs. Sample: peripheral blood mononuclear cells (PBMCs), taken when the disease was refractory, from a patient treated with antithyroid drugs. The receptors shown here come from a female donor with Graves disease.

The chain is built from TRBV9 and TRBJ2-2, with 9 nucleotides matching TRBD2. The CDR3 spans 17 residues. V was pared by 1 base and J by 5 bases, with 9 bases of the junction left unmatched. From germline, CDR1 is SGDLS and CDR2 YYNGEE. CDR3 residues: CASSVKSGRILTGELFF. The DNA for the CDR3 is TGTGCCAGCAGCGTAAAAAGCGGGAGGATTTTGACCGGGGAGCTGTTTTTT.

Ten or more counts support this clonotype. V and J are TRBV6-1 and TRBJ2-7; D possibly uses TRBD1 or TRBD2 (5 bases each). Germline loops: CDR1 MNHNS, CDR2 SASEGT. This CDR3 is 14 amino acids long. The germline V and J ends were trimmed by 8 bases and 2 bases, with 16 bases remaining between them. The CDR3 sequence: CASGRDLQAYEQYF. The CDR3 DNA reads as TGTGCCAGCGGCCGGGACCTTCAAGCCTACGAGCAGTACTTC.

This clonotype has a count of ten or more. This sequence joins TRBV30 and TRBJ1-5; D call uncertain. CDR3 length: 12 amino acids. Trimming shortened V by 4 bases and J by 2 bases, and 6 bases separated the two germline ends. CDR1 and CDR2 from the germline V gene are GTSNPN and SVGIG (reference sequence). CDR3 sequence: CAWINGNQPQHF. DNA for the CDR3: TGTGCCTGGATAAATGGCAATCAGCCCCAGCATTTT.

This clonotype was found a few times. This chain joins TRBV7-2 and TRBJ2-2, with D unclear. V dropped 2 bases and J dropped 7 bases, with 8 bases sitting between them. Per germline, CDR1 SGHTA and CDR2 FQGNSA. The CDR3 sequence is 13 residues long. The CDR3 loop is CASSLIQGGELFF. CDR3 nucleotide sequence: TGTGCCAGCAGCTTAATCCAAGGCGGGGAGCTGTTTTTT.

This clonotype was seen many times. The chain has TRBV6-1 and TRBJ2-7; the D is unclear. The ends were cut back, 3 bases at V and 3 bases at J, with 15 bases in the middle. Germline V gene data show CDR1 as MNHNS and CDR2 as SASEGT. There are 15 residues in the CDR3. The CDR3 nucleotides are TGTGCCAGCAGTGACCTGCTCTTACACAACTACGAGCAGTACTTC. Amino acids: CASSDLLLHNYEQYF.

As to this clonotype: This clone may be a read error of a much larger clone one base away. This chain links TRBV7-2 with TRBJ1-1; TRBD1 might be the D (6 bases). Germline assignment: CDR1 SGHTA and CDR2 FQGNSA. This CDR3 is built from 15 residues. The CDR3 region is CASSLAGGPNTETFF. As DNA, the CDR3 is TGTGCCAGCAGCTTAGCCGGGGGGCCGAACACTGAAACTTTCTTT.

V is TRBV19 and J is TRBJ2-1; 7 bases fit TRBD1. The CDR3 is 16 amino acids. Looked up from germline, CDR1 is LNHDA and CDR2 is SQIVND (reference sequence). The J segment lost 3 bases and the V segment lost 3 bases, leaving 8 bases of the junction unmatched. DNA for the CDR3: TGTGCCAGTAGTATGTCGACAGGGTCCTTCTACAATGAGCAGTTCTTC. Its protein is CASSMSTGSFYNEQFF.

This clonotype was recorded many times. The rearrangement links TRBV2 to TRBJ1-4; D is uncertain. V was shortened by 3 bases and J by 3 bases, with 20 bases between the two germline ends. Germline CDR1 is SNHLY and CDR2 is FYNNEI. The CDR3 extends over 18 amino acids. In nucleotides, the CDR3 is TGTGCCAGCAGTGATGGGTTTGCCGCGGATCCTGCTAATGAAAAACTGTTTTTT. This sequence encodes CASSDGFAADPANEKLFF. The variable domain in full, completed from reference TRBV2 and TRBJ1-4, reads EPEVTQTPSHQVTQMGQEVILRCVPISNHLYFYWYRQILGQKVEFLVSFYNNEISEKSEIFDDQFSVERPDGSNFTLKIRSTKLEDSAMYFCASSDGFAADPANEKLFFGSGTQLSVL.

In the case of this clonotype: No conserved phenylalanine or tryptophan ends this CDR3, so it is likely a read error. The CDR3 is CSVGDGSYEQYL. In DNA, the CDR3 is TGCAGCGTCGGGGACGGTTCCTACGAGCAGTACCTC. V gene TRBV29-1 combines with J gene TRBJ2-7; TRBD1 or TRBD2 may be the D gene (5 bases each). The CDR3 extends over 12 amino acids. CDR1 is SQVTM, CDR2 ANQGSEA, per germline. V was trimmed by 6 bases and J by 1 base, leaving 10 bases between them.

This clonotype was counted between two and nine times. The chain has TRBV5-1 and TRBJ2-5; D is ambiguous. The CDR3 extends over 13 amino acids. CDR1 is SGHRS, CDR2 YFSETQ, per germline. Trimming cost V 5 bases and J 2 bases, with 10 bases left between them. The CDR3 nucleotides read TGCGCCAGCAGGCGGAATTGGCAAGAGACCCAGTACTTC. The encoded protein is CASRRNWQETQYF.

The sample holds a few counts of this clonotype. V is TRBV30 and J is TRBJ2-5; D is unclear. The CDR3 is 13 amino acids. Between the trimmed V and J ends, which lost 0 bases and 5 bases, there was a span of 10 bases. Germline V gives CDR1 GTSNPN, CDR2 SVGIG (reference sequence). The CDR3 coding sequence is TGTGCCTGGAGTGTAATCGGAAGGGAGACCCAGTACTTC. This gives the protein CAWSVIGRETQYF.

This clonotype came up many times. The V gene is TRBV27, the J gene TRBJ1-6, with D possibly being TRBD1 (6 bases). Trimming pared 1 base from V and 8 bases from J, leaving 12 bases between. The CDR3 consists of 15 residues. Germline loops: CDR1 MNHEY, CDR2 SMNVEV (reference sequence). The CDR3 protein is CASSLWYRDDSPLHF. In DNA, the CDR3 is TGTGCCAGCAGTTTATGGTACAGGGATGATTCACCCCTCCACTTT.

At least ten counts were recorded for this clonotype. The genes are TRBV12-3 or TRBV12-4 and TRBJ1-2, with 8 bases fitting TRBD1. This CDR3 has 14 amino acids. Losses at the gene ends were 7 bases for V and 8 bases for J; bases not matched to a gene: 12. CDR3 amino acids: CASTTGQGAEGYTF. Here the CDR3 DNA reads TGTGCCAGCACTACTGGGCAGGGGGCCGAGGGCTACACCTTC.

This clonotype was seen at least ten times. The genes are TRBV28 and TRBJ1-2; D is ambiguous. This CDR3 spans 13 amino acids. V shed 2 bases and J shed 5 bases, with 9 bases lying between them. Germline loops: CDR1 MDHEN, CDR2 SYDVKM. CDR3 nucleotide sequence: TGTGCCAGCAGTTTACTTGTGGGGTATGGCTACACCTTC. Amino acids: CASSLLVGYGYTF.

The chain employs TRBV13 and TRBJ1-6; D is unclear. There are 13 residues in the CDR3. Germline values: CDR1 PRHDT, CDR2 FYEKMQ (reference sequence). V was cut by 4 bases and J by 10 bases, with 11 bases left in between. The CDR3 loop is CASSYRRNSPLHF. DNA of the CDR3: TGTGCCAGCAGCTATAGGAGGAACTCACCCCTCCACTTT.

In its sample, this clonotype was seen a few times. V usage is TRBV12-3 or TRBV12-4 and J usage is TRBJ1-1; TRBD1 aligns across 7 bases. CDR3 size: 13 residues. Germline trimming cut 3 bases from V and 10 bases from J; bases unmatched to any gene: 8. The CDR3 spells CASSFTGAPLAFF. For the CDR3, the DNA is TGTGCCAGCAGTTTTACAGGGGCCCCGTTAGCTTTCTTT.

This clonotype was observed a few times. The chain employs TRBV28 and TRBJ2-7, with 9 bases matching TRBD1. The junction had 9 bases not matched to a gene; V was cut back by 4 bases and J by 5 bases. Germline CDR1 reads MDHEN; CDR2 reads SYDVKM. The CDR3 is 15 residues long. CDR3 amino acids: CASSSRDREGHEQYF. The CDR3 DNA reads as TGTGCCAGCAGTTCCCGGGACAGGGAGGGTCACGAGCAGTACTTC.

The CDR3 protein is CAWTPGPQGYTF. Here the CDR3 DNA reads TGTGCCTGGACCCCGGGGCCACAGGGCTACACCTTC. V gene TRBV30 combines with J gene TRBJ1-2, with D possibly TRBD1 on 5 matching bases. The germline V gene has CDR1 GTSNPN and CDR2 SVGIG (reference sequence). This CDR3 has 12 residues. V dropped 4 bases and J dropped 8 bases, with 14 bases sitting between them.

At least ten counts were recorded for this clonotype. This rearrangement joins TRBV7-3 to TRBJ1-1; 9 bases match TRBD1. This CDR3 region has 14 residues. Germline CDR1 and CDR2: SGHTA and FQGTGA. J gave up 4 bases and V 5 bases, and 5 bases lay outside the gene matches. For the CDR3, the DNA is TGTGCCAGCAGCCCGGGACAGGGCGGCACTGAAGCTTTCTTT. It specifies CASSPGQGGTEAFF.

Points on this clonotype: The CDR3 ends on some other residue instead of the conserved phenylalanine or tryptophan, so this is likely a read error. This sequence joins TRBV11-2 and TRBJ1-1, with D maybe TRBD1 (6 bases). The germline gives CDR1 SGHAT, CDR2 FQNNGV. The CDR3 sequence is 14 residues long. Trimming took off 5 bases at V and 2 bases at J, with 12 bases between the two ends. CDR3 nucleotide sequence: TGTGCCAGCAGCCGGTGGACAGCTAACACTGAAGCTTTCCTT. Protein product: CASSRWTANTEAFL.

This clonotype appeared a few times. This rearrangement joins TRBV15 to TRBJ2-7; D is perhaps TRBD1 (6 bases). The germline gives CDR1 LNHNV, CDR2 YYDKDF (reference sequence). The CDR3 is made up of 15 amino acids. Trimming left V 0 bases short and J 2 bases short, with 11 bases between. In DNA, the CDR3 is TGTGCCACCAGCAGAGATGAGGGGGAGACCTACGAGCAGTACTTC. Translation: CATSRDEGETYEQYF. The full variable domain, with the rest looked up from reference TRBV15 and TRBJ2-7, is DAMVIQNPRYQVTQFGKPVTLSCSQTLNHNVMYWYQQKSSQAPKLLFHYYDKDFNNEADTPDNFQSRRPNTSFCFLDIRSPGLGDTAMYLCATSRDEGETYEQYFGPGTRLTVT.

This clonotype has just a few counts. This chain links TRBV2 with TRBJ2-1; 7 bases line up with TRBD1. CDR1 and CDR2 (germline): SNHLY, FYNNEI. The CDR3 has 13 amino acids. Losses at the gene ends were 6 bases for V and 8 bases for J; bases not matched to a gene: 7. The CDR3 coding sequence is TGTGCCAGCAGCCGCGACAGGGTACATGAGCAGTTCTTC. As protein: CASSRDRVHEQFF.

There are many counts of this clonotype. The rearrangement joins TRBV29-1 to TRBJ1-1, with D hard to call. Germline values: CDR1 SQVTM, CDR2 ANQGSEA. V was shortened by 4 bases and J by 1 base, with 7 bases between the two germline ends. The CDR3 extends over 12 amino acids. CDR3 nucleotides: TGCAGCGTTGTAGACAAGAACACTGAAGCTTTCTTT. This encodes CSVVDKNTEAFF.

The table lists this clonotype with many counts. The junction does not match germline at one end; this may be a read error. This sequence joins TRBV24-1 and TRBJ2-7; D remains unclear. Germline CDR1 reads KGHDR; CDR2 reads SFDVKD. The CDR3 totals 8 residues. CDR3 sequence reads: CATSDFGF. The CDR3 DNA is TGTGCCACCAGTGATTTTGGCTTC.

This clonotype was recorded many times. J is TRBJ1-1 and V is TRBV29-1; D gene uncertain. Germline values: CDR1 SQVTM, CDR2 ANQGSEA. The CDR3 is 13 amino acids. Trimming left V 6 bases short and J 7 bases short, with 18 bases between. Written as DNA, the CDR3 is TGCAGCGTGGCAGAGCCGAGCGGAATTGAAGCTTTCTTT. This codes for CSVAEPSGIEAFF. Variable domain in full (rest from reference TRBV29-1 and TRBJ1-1): SAVISQKPSRDICQRGTSLTIQCQVDSQVTMMFWYRQQPGQSLTLIATANQGSEATYESGFVIDKFPISRPNLTFSTLTVSNMSPEDSSIYLCSVAEPSGIEAFFGQGTRLTVV.

The chain uses TRBV3-1 and TRBJ1-2; TRBD1 might be the D (5 bases). With 0 bases removed from V and 6 bases from J, the gap between germline ends came to 17 bases. From germline, CDR1 is LGHDT and CDR2 YNNKEL (reference sequence). This CDR3 spans 16 amino acids. As DNA, the CDR3 is TGTGCCAGCAGCCAAGATAACCGGGAAGGAGGGGATGGCTACACCTTC. It specifies CASSQDNREGGDGYTF. The variable domain in full, completed from reference TRBV3-1 and TRBJ1-2, reads DTAVSQTPKYLVTQMGNDKSIKCEQNLGHDTMYWYKQDSKKFLKIMFSYNNKELIINETVPNRFSPKSPDKAHLNLHINSLELGDSAVYFCASSQDNREGGDGYTFGSGTRLTVV.

The chain joins TRBV20-1 to TRBJ2-7; D gene unclear. This CDR3 has 12 residues. Germline V gene data show CDR1 as DFQATT and CDR2 as SNEGSKA (reference sequence). The V and J ends lost 0 bases and 5 bases respectively, with 8 bases between them. DNA of the CDR3: TGCAGTGCTAGAGATCTACGGGACGAGCAGTACTTC. It encodes CSARDLRDEQYF.

This chain uses TRBV6-1 with TRBJ2-1; D is unclear. Trimming stripped 4 bases from V and 3 bases from J, with 4 bases between. Germline-derived CDR1 and CDR2 are MNHNS and SASEGT. CDR3 size: 12 residues. The CDR3 nucleotides are TGTGCCAGCAGTGGGATCTACAATGAGCAGTTCTTC. This encodes CASSGIYNEQFF.

This clonotype was counted at least ten times. The chain carries TRBV4-2 and TRBJ2-7, with 10 bases matching TRBD2. CDR1 and CDR2 (germline): LGHNA, YNFKEQ. The CDR3 runs 17 residues. Trimming took 0 bases from V and 2 from J; bases not matched to a gene: 7. The CDR3 bases are TGTGCCAGCAGCCAAGAAAGGGGGCTAGCGGGAGCCTACGAGCAGTACTTC. This translates into CASSQERGLAGAYEQYF.

A word on this clonotype: A read error may be the cause here, since a much bigger clone is one base away. This chain connects TRBV3-1 to TRBJ2-4; a possible D gene is TRBD2 (6 bases). The CDR3 runs to 14 residues. V was shortened by 1 base and J by 13 bases, with 17 bases between the two germline ends. CDR1 and CDR2 (germline): LGHDT, YNNKEL (reference sequence). This CDR3 is CASSQVIGSYQQYF. CDR3 DNA: TGTGCCAGCAGCCAAGTAATCGGGAGCTACCAGCAGTACTTC. Drawing the rest from reference TRBV3-1 and TRBJ2-4, the complete variable domain is DTAVSQTPKYLVTQMGNDKSIKCEQNLGHDTMYWYKQDSKKFLKIMFSYNNKELIINETVPNRFSPKSPDKAHLNLHINSLELGDSAVYFCASSQVIGSYQQYFGAGTRLSVL.